Each of the 25 T cell receptor beta chains below was sequenced from the same sample in a study of shared clonotypes between healthy human individuals. The data were produced by immunoSEQ multiplex PCR, yet TCRdb's version contains in-frame clones alone and is incomplete. The sample has some 2.1 million clones; around 93% are singletons. Naive CD8 cells comprised CD45RO-negative, CCR7-positively selected cells, excluding terminally differentiated effector memory CD45RA+ cells. Sequencing was carried out using naive CD8+ T cells from PBMCs. These receptors originate from a man between 18 and 29 years old in good health. Some clones in this sample may be carry-over from other donors' samples.

The CDR3 DNA sequence: TGTGCCAGCCCTGTTGGGGACTCCTACGAGCAGTACTTC. Amino acid sequence: CASPVGDSYEQYF. J is TRBJ2-7 and V is TRBV7-9; D not certain. Germline V gene sequence: CDR1 SEHNR, CDR2 FQNEAQ (reference sequence). Trimming pared 8 bases from V and 0 bases from J, leaving 11 bases between. This CDR3 is 13 amino acids long.

V gene TRBV9 combines with J gene TRBJ2-5; 11 nucleotides match TRBD1. The J call could be wrong; TRBJ2-7 is a better fit for the DNA end. Germline-derived CDR1 and CDR2 are SGDLS and YYNGEE. The length of the CDR3 is 17 residues. Here the CDR3 reads CASSVGGGGQGENEQYF. The CDR3 DNA sequence: TGTGCCAGCAGCGTAGGAGGAGGGGGACAGGGGGAGAACGAGCAGTACTTC.

The chain combines TRBV9 with TRBJ1-1, with TRBD1 as a possible D gene (5 bases). V was clipped by 4 bases and J by 5 bases, with 15 bases between them. The CDR3 loop spans 14 amino acids. Looked up from germline, CDR1 is SGDLS and CDR2 is YYNGEE. DNA of the CDR3: TGTGCCAGCAGCTCGGGGCCGGGAAATACTGAAGCTTTCTTT. It translates to CASSSGPGNTEAFF.

This clone came up once. The chain couples TRBV7-8 to TRBJ2-7, with D perhaps being TRBD1 or TRBD2 (5 bases each). CDR1 SGHVS and CDR2 FQNEAQ come from the germline V gene. The V and J ends lost 2 bases and 1 base respectively, with 21 bases between them. The CDR3 consists of 18 residues. CDR3 sequence: CASSLKPGTVVGSYEQYF. In DNA, the CDR3 is TGTGCCAGCAGCTTAAAACCCGGGACCGTGGTAGGGTCCTACGAGCAGTACTTC.

This clone was seen just once. The chain has TRBV7-9 and TRBJ1-4; perhaps TRBD1 as D (6 bases). The CDR3 is 17 amino acids. V shed 8 bases and J shed 8 bases, with 27 bases lying between them. Looked up from germline, CDR1 is SEHNR and CDR2 is FQNEAQ (reference sequence). The CDR3 DNA sequence: TGTGCCAGCTCCAAAGGGGGGGTCCAGGCCCAAGCGGAAAAACTGTTTTTT. Amino acid sequence: CASSKGGVQAQAEKLFF.

This chain connects TRBV7-6 to TRBJ2-5, with 15 bases lining up with TRBD2. This CDR3 is 18 amino acids long. J gave up 2 bases and V 5 bases, and 9 bases lay outside the gene matches. The germline V gene has CDR1 SGHVS and CDR2 FNYEAQ. CDR3 protein: CASSADGTSGRLQETQYF. The DNA of the CDR3 is TGTGCCAGCAGCGCGGACGGGACTAGCGGGAGGTTACAAGAGACCCAGTACTTC.

This sequence joins TRBV7-9 and TRBJ1-1; tentative D call: TRBD1 (6 bases). This CDR3 contains 16 residues. V lost 5 bases and J 1 base, leaving 17 bases between the germline ends. The germline gives CDR1 SEHNR, CDR2 FQNEAQ (reference sequence). CDR3 loop: CASSDKDSGENTEAFF. The CDR3 DNA reads as TGTGCCAGCAGCGATAAGGACAGCGGTGAGAACACTGAAGCTTTCTTT.

The chain is built from TRBV15 and TRBJ2-7, with D unclear. The CDR3 runs 14 residues. Per the germline V gene, CDR1 is LNHNV and CDR2 is YYDKDF (reference sequence). V was shortened by 0 bases and J by 2 bases, with 8 bases between the two germline ends. CDR3 nucleotides: TGTGCCACCAGCAGAGAGACCAGAACCTACGAGCAGTACTTC. It specifies CATSRETRTYEQYF.

The chain employs TRBV10-2 and TRBJ2-7, with TRBD1 matching 7 bases. The germline CDR1 and CDR2 sequences are WSHSY and SAAADI. The CDR3 runs to 16 residues. The ends lost 6 bases at V and 4 bases at J; junction bases unmatched: 15. This chain's CDR3 is CASSSLEGDSAYEQYF. The CDR3 DNA reads TGCGCCAGCAGCTCTCTAGAGGGGGACAGTGCTTACGAGCAGTACTTC.

The chain carries TRBV25-1 and TRBJ2-3, with D uncertain. Germline values: CDR1 MGHDK, CDR2 SYGVNS. The V gene lost 1 base and the J gene lost 3 bases, with 11 bases spanning the gap. The CDR3 has 15 residues. CDR3 sequence (DNA): TGTGCCAGCAGTGAATGTAGTCACCCAACAGATACGCAGTATTTT. Amino acids: CASSECSHPTDTQYF.

DNA for the CDR3: TGTGCCAGCAGTTCCGGGACGCTAAGCTACACCTTC. Encoded protein: CASSSGTLSYTF. The chain couples TRBV7-9 to TRBJ1-2; D perhaps matches TRBD1 (5 bases). Germline CDR1 SEHNR, CDR2 FQNEAQ (reference sequence). CDR3 length equals 12 residues. V lost 6 bases, J lost 9 bases, and 14 bases lay in between.

V is TRBV19 and J is TRBJ2-1, with D possibly matching TRBD1 (5 bases). V lost 0 bases to trimming and J lost 2 bases, with 8 bases between them. Germline V gives CDR1 LNHDA, CDR2 SQIVND (reference sequence). The CDR3 is 15 amino acids. CDR3 in amino acids: CASSIDPGTYNEQFF. The DNA for the CDR3 is TGTGCCAGTAGTATAGATCCAGGGACCTACAATGAGCAGTTCTTC.

This clone occurred a few times. V and J are TRBV9 and TRBJ1-2, with no clear D. CDR3 length: 12 amino acids. V gave up 2 bases and J gave up 8 bases, with 10 bases separating them. Looked up from germline, CDR1 is SGDLS and CDR2 is YYNGEE. CDR3 amino acids: CASSVDLEGYTF. CDR3 bases: TGTGCCAGCAGCGTCGACCTCGAGGGCTACACCTTC.

A word on this clone: At the DNA level, this CDR3 is encoded by other sequences in the same sample as well. This chain joins TRBV5-1 and TRBJ2-3, with 10 bases fitting TRBD2. The CDR3 sequence is 18 residues long. Losses at the gene ends were 0 bases for V and 4 bases for J; bases not matched to a gene: 11. Per the germline V gene, CDR1 is SGHRS and CDR2 is YFSETQ. The CDR3 region is CASSLAPSGSISADTQYF. The CDR3 DNA sequence: TGCGCCAGCAGCTTGGCCCCTAGCGGGAGTATTAGCGCAGATACGCAGTATTTT.

This sequence joins TRBV6-5 and TRBJ1-2; 9 bases are shared with TRBD1. Germline-derived CDR1 and CDR2 are MNHEY and SVGAGI. Trimming cost V 8 bases and J 3 bases; bases outside gene matches: 10. The length of the CDR3 is 15 residues. The CDR3 region has the DNA TGTGCCAGCGGATCGTGGGACAGGGAAGACTATGGCTACACCTTC. It codes for CASGSWDREDYGYTF.

The count of this clone is one. The V call is TRBV28, the J call TRBJ1-3, with D maybe TRBD1 (5 bases). V was shortened by 6 bases and J by 0 bases, with 21 bases between the two germline ends. CDR3 size: 18 residues. Germline CDR1 is MDHEN and CDR2 is SYDVKM. The CDR3 region has the DNA TGTGCCAGCAGGACTGGGTGGCGACAGACGAGCTCTGGAAACACCATATATTTT. Its protein product is CASRTGWRQTSSGNTIYF.

CDR3: CASSWTGAGEQYF. The CDR3 DNA is TGTGCCAGCAGCTGGACAGGGGCGGGCGAGCAGTACTTC. The genes are TRBV7-9 and TRBJ2-7, with TRBD1 matching over 9 bases. The germline V gene has CDR1 SEHNR and CDR2 FQNEAQ (reference sequence). With V trimmed by 4 bases and J by 6 bases, 4 bases remained unmatched. The CDR3 is made up of 13 amino acids.

This chain uses TRBV7-9 with TRBJ2-3; tentative D call: TRBD2 (5 bases). CDR1 and CDR2 from the germline V gene are SEHNR and FQNEAQ (reference sequence). CDR3 length: 14 amino acids. V lost 5 bases to trimming and J lost 1 base, with 10 bases between them. CDR3 DNA: TGTGCCAGCAGCCCGGGGTTAGGCACAGATACGCAGTATTTT. Residues: CASSPGLGTDTQYF.

The rearrangement joins TRBV30 to TRBJ2-2, with 8 bases matching TRBD2. The CDR3 covers 14 residues. The germline V gene encodes CDR1 GTSNPN and CDR2 SVGIG (reference sequence). V trimming: 2 bases; J trimming: 6 bases; junction bases outside the gene matches: 5. The CDR3 region is CAWSPGLGAGELFF. The DNA of the CDR3 is TGTGCCTGGAGTCCGGGACTAGGGGCCGGGGAGCTGTTTTTT.

The V and J genes are TRBV9 and TRBJ2-3, with TRBD2 as a possible D gene (6 bases). The germline V gene has CDR1 SGDLS and CDR2 YYNGEE. V lost 1 base and J lost 2, with 14 bases in between. The CDR3 runs 16 residues. The CDR3, as DNA: TGTGCCAGCAGCGTATCTTCGGGACTTATCACAGATACGCAGTATTTT. Protein: CASSVSSGLITDTQYF.

The chain employs TRBV11-2 and TRBJ1-1; a possible D gene is TRBD1 (5 bases). The CDR3 loop spans 15 amino acids. V dropped 4 bases and J dropped 1 base, with 13 bases sitting between them. CDR1 is SGHAT and CDR2 is FQNNGV in the germline V gene. The CDR3 spells CASSSSHTGNTEAFF. CDR3 in DNA: TGTGCCAGCAGCTCAAGCCATACAGGGAACACTGAAGCTTTCTTT.

J is TRBJ2-1 and V is TRBV27; perhaps TRBD2 as D (6 bases). Trimming stripped 5 bases from V and 6 bases from J, with 17 bases between. Germline assignment: CDR1 MNHEY and CDR2 SMNVEV (reference sequence). The CDR3 runs 15 residues. The CDR3 spells CASSPSMGLRNEQFF. The CDR3 DNA follows: TGTGCCAGCAGTCCGAGCATGGGACTTCGCAATGAGCAGTTCTTC.

CDR3 bases: TGTGCCAGCAGCTTAGGGGTAAAGTCCACCATATATTTT. Its protein product is CASSLGVKSTIYF. The chain links TRBV13 to TRBJ1-3; D gene uncertain. Germline V gene lookup returns CDR1 PRHDT and CDR2 FYEKMQ (reference sequence). The CDR3 has 13 residues. V gave up 0 bases and J gave up 9 bases, with 9 bases separating them.

V and J are TRBV7-8 and TRBJ2-2, with D unclear. V was pared by 1 base and J by 7 bases, with 4 bases between. The CDR3 sequence is 12 residues long. Germline V gene lookup returns CDR1 SGHVS and CDR2 FQNEAQ. This chain's CDR3 is CASSLVHGELFF. CDR3 in DNA: TGTGCCAGCAGCTTAGTCCACGGGGAGCTGTTTTTT. The variable domain in full, completed from reference TRBV7-8 and TRBJ2-2, reads GAGVSQSPRYKVAKRGQDVALRCDPISGHVSLFWYQQALGQGPEFLTYFQNEAQLDKSGLPSDRFFAERPEGSVSTLKIQRTQQEDSAVYLCASSLVHGELFFGEGSRLTVL.

V and J are TRBV6-5 and TRBJ1-1, with D hard to call. CDR1 is MNHEY, CDR2 SVGAGI, per germline. This CDR3 spans 15 amino acids. Trimming left V 6 bases short and J 8 bases short, with 22 bases between. The CDR3 DNA follows: TGTGCCAGCAGCCCCAACTCCCGGAGGGTTGGCGAAGCTTTCTTT. Translated: CASSPNSRRVGEAFF.